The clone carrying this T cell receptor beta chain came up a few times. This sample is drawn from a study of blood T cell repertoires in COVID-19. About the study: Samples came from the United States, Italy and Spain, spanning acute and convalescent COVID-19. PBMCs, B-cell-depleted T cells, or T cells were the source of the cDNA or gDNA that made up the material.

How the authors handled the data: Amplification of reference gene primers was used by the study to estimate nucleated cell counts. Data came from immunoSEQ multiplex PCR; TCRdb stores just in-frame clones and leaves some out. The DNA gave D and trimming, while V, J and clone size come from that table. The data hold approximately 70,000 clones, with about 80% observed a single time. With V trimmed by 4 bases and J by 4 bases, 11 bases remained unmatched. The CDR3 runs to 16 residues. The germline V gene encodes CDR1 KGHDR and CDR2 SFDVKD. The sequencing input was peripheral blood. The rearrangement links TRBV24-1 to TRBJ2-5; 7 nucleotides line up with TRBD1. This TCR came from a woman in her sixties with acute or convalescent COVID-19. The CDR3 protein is CATSESYRGGGETQYF. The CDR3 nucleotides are TGTGCCACCAGTGAGTCATACAGGGGTGGTGGAGAGACCCAGTACTTC.